Described below is a single TCR beta chain sequence and its context. Its antigen is unidentified. The study ran its PCR with 60 Vbeta and 13 Jbeta primers. TCRdb's copy holds only in-frame clones and misses some; the assay was immunoSEQ multiplex PCR. The sample has 130,000 or so clones, over 50% seen once; the top ten hold about 8%. This sample is drawn from a study of cytomegalovirus exposure and HLA in healthy donors. From germline, CDR1 is SGHNT and CDR2 YYREEE (reference sequence). The CDR3 extends over 15 amino acids. The trim removed 0 bases at V and 0 bases at J, leaving 1 base unmatched. Notes on the study in general: Reported findings show TCR beta sequences accurately forecast HLA-A and HLA-B alleles in most subjects. An analysis done earlier found most TCR beta V segments productive about 87% or about 30% of the time.

This TCR was sampled from a woman between 40 and 55 years old in good health and CMV-seropositive. This rearrangement joins TRBV5-4 to TRBJ2-7; TRBD2 matches at 9 bases. Sequenced sample: PBMCs. The CDR3 region has the DNA TGTGCCAGCAGCTTGGGTAGCGGGAGCTCCTACGAGCAGTACTTC. It encodes CASSLGSGSSYEQYF.